This passage covers 6 T cell receptor beta chains from one sample sequenced in a study of glioma-infiltrating T cells after dendritic cell vaccination. The assay was immunoSEQ multiplex PCR, and TCRdb's table has in-frame clones only and misses some. In the table there are about 100,000 clones, around 80% of which are singletons. Time point defined: after dendritic cell vaccination, including at tumor progression/relapse. Material: blood, obtained after dendritic cell vaccination. The receptors here all came from a human donor with glioblastoma.

This clone was counted only a few times. The V and J genes are TRBV6-5 and TRBJ2-7; D call uncertain. Trimming shortened V by 7 bases and J by 3 bases, and 13 bases separated the two germline ends. CDR3 length equals 13 residues. Germline CDR1 and CDR2: MNHEY and SVGAGI. The CDR3 reads CASTPLGGYEQYF. The DNA of the CDR3 is TGTGCCAGCACCCCCCTAGGTGGCTACGAGCAGTACTTC.

The rearrangement joins TRBV2 to TRBJ2-2, with 8 bases fitting TRBD2. The V and J ends lost 2 bases and 1 base, in that order; junction bases with no gene match: 0. CDR1 SNHLY and CDR2 FYNNEI come from the germline V gene. The CDR3 has 15 amino acids. The CDR3 DNA sequence: TGTGCCAGCAGTGAACTAGCGGGGAACACCGGGGAGCTGTTTTTT. Translated: CASSELAGNTGELFF.

This clone came up a few times. The V and J genes are TRBV5-4 and TRBJ2-7; the D gene is possibly TRBD1 (6 bases). The CDR3 length is 14 residues. CDR1 SGHNT and CDR2 YYREEE come from the germline V gene (reference sequence). Deletions cut 4 bases from V and 6 bases from J, with 17 bases between. The DNA for the CDR3 is TGTGCCAGCAGCCCGGACCTGGGGGCCAGCGAGCAGTACTTC. Its translation: CASSPDLGASEQYF.

The genes are TRBV28 and TRBJ2-7; TRBD2 might be the D (7 bases). Trimming took 6 bases from V and 5 from J, leaving 17 bases between them. CDR3 length: 14 residues. The germline V gene encodes CDR1 MDHEN and CDR2 SYDVKM. DNA of the CDR3: TGTGCCAGCAGCATCGTTGGGGGGGCCCACGAGCAGTACTTC. Its translation: CASSIVGGAHEQYF. The full variable domain, in which reference TRBV28 and TRBJ2-7 provide the parts outside the CDR3, is DVKVTQSSRYLVKRTGEKVFLECVQDMDHENMFWYRQDPGLGLRLIYFSYDVKMKEKGDIPEGYSVSREKKERFSLILESASTNQTSMYLCASSIVGGAHEQYFGPGTRLTVT.

The chain joins TRBV30 to TRBJ1-2; D remains unclear. V gave up 4 bases and J gave up 6 bases, with 18 bases separating them. The CDR3 has 14 residues. Germline lookup yields CDR1 GTSNPN and CDR2 SVGIG (reference sequence). CDR3 amino acids: CAWNFPTSQDGYTF. In DNA, the CDR3 is TGTGCCTGGAACTTCCCAACGAGTCAGGATGGCTACACCTTC. Full variable domain (missing parts from reference TRBV30 and TRBJ1-2): SQTIHQWPATLVQPVGSPLSLECTVEGTSNPNLYWYRQAAGRGLQLLFYSVGIGQISSEVPQNLSASRPQDRQFILSSKKLLLSDSGFYLCAWNFPTSQDGYTFGSGTRLTVV.

The chain couples TRBV1 to TRBJ1-1; the DNA was not used to check the table's D call, TRBD1. TRBV1 represents a pseudogene. The CDR3 has 18 residues. DNA for the CDR3: TGCACCAGCAGCCAACGTCCGGGACAGGGGAAATGTAACACTGAAGCTTTCTTT. Translation gives CTSSQRPGQGKCNTEAFF.